A selection of T cell receptor beta chains follows, all from one sample in a study of T cells in Graves' hyperthyroidism and ophthalmopathy. TCRdb reanalysed the multiplex PCR reads using MiXCR and keeps one entry per CDR3 protein. The data hold around 350,000 distinct CDR3 sequences, with about 19% observed a single time. Sequencing was performed on blood. These TCRs come from a woman aged 18 to 35 with Graves' hyperthyroidism. The CDR3 runs from the conserved cysteine through the conserved F or W. Fields, in order: J gene, D gene, V gene, clone size, CDR3 DNA, CDR3 protein. The D gene is left open where the match is weak. Part of the rows lack a size; the others show once, few, many or a class for expanded clones.

J gene: TRBJ2-5; D gene: .; V gene: TRBV2; clone size: .; CDR3 DNA: TGTGCCGGAGCGAGCTGGGGATTCCAAGAGACCCAGTACTTC; CDR3 protein: CAGASWGFQETQYF
J gene: TRBJ2-5; D gene: .; V gene: TRBV11-3; clone size: .; CDR3 DNA: TGTGCCAGCAGCTTAGGTCAGGGGACGGCGGAGACCCAGTACTTC; CDR3 protein: CASSLGQGTAETQYF
J gene: TRBJ1-5; D gene: .; V gene: TRBV15; clone size: few; CDR3 DNA: TGTGCCACCAGCAGGCCCAGGGAGCCCCAGCATTTT; CDR3 protein: CATSRPREPQHF
J gene: TRBJ1-2; D gene: .; V gene: TRBV19; clone size: many; CDR3 DNA: TGTGCCAGTAGTATGAGGCCTGCTAACTATGGCTACACCTTC; CDR3 protein: CASSMRPANYGYTF
J gene: TRBJ2-3; D gene: TRBD1; V gene: TRBV12-5; clone size: .; CDR3 DNA: TGTGCTAGTGGGATGGACAGGGGGCGGACAGATACGCAGTATTTT; CDR3 protein: CASGMDRGRTDTQYF
J gene: TRBJ1-2; D gene: TRBD1; V gene: TRBV2; clone size: many; CDR3 DNA: TGTGCCAGCAGGGGCAGGGGGCATGGCTACACCTTC; CDR3 protein: CASRGRGHGYTF
J gene: TRBJ2-5; D gene: .; V gene: TRBV7-8; clone size: .; CDR3 DNA: TGTGCCAGCAGCCACAGACACCAAGAGACCCAGTACTTC; CDR3 protein: CASSHRHQETQYF
J gene: TRBJ1-1; D gene: TRBD1; V gene: TRBV29-1; clone size: many; CDR3 DNA: TGCAGCGTTGAATACGGGACAGGGGGCCGATTAAACACTGAAGCTTTCTTT; CDR3 protein: CSVEYGTGGRLNTEAFF
J gene: TRBJ2-2; D gene: .; V gene: TRBV27; clone size: many; CDR3 DNA: TGTGCCAGCAGTTTTTCGGCGACGAACACCGGGGAGCTGTTTTTT; CDR3 protein: CASSFSATNTGELFF
J gene: TRBJ1-2; D gene: .; V gene: TRBV5-1; clone size: many; CDR3 DNA: TGCGCCAGCAGCCCCCTTAGGGAGGGAGGACATGGCTACACCTTC; CDR3 protein: CASSPLREGGHGYTF
J gene: TRBJ1-5; D gene: .; V gene: TRBV27; clone size: .; CDR3 DNA: TGTGCCAGCAGTGGGAAGCCCCAGCATTTT; CDR3 protein: CASSGKPQHF
J gene: TRBJ2-7; D gene: TRBD2; V gene: TRBV12-3/TRBV12-4; clone size: many; CDR3 DNA: TGTGCCAGCAGTTTACTAGCGGGTTACGAGCAGTACTTC; CDR3 protein: CASSLLAGYEQYF
J gene: TRBJ2-7; D gene: .; V gene: TRBV20-1; clone size: many; CDR3 DNA: TGCAGTGCTAGCCCCGACAGAGTCTCCTACGAGCAGTACTTC; CDR3 protein: CSASPDRVSYEQYF
J gene: TRBJ1-1; D gene: .; V gene: TRBV12-3/TRBV12-4; clone size: many; CDR3 DNA: TGTGCCAGCAGCTTCCAGGGCGATGAAGCTTTCTTT; CDR3 protein: CASSFQGDEAFF
J gene: TRBJ1-1; D gene: .; V gene: TRBV20-1; clone size: .; CDR3 DNA: TGCAGTGCGCTCCGACAGGTGGTCACTGAAGCTTTCTTT; CDR3 protein: CSALRQVVTEAFF